This paragraph covers one TCR beta chain sequence. In the study's own analysis: Amplification with reference gene primers provided the estimates of nucleated cell counts. TCRdb's copy holds only in-frame clones and misses some; the assay was immunoSEQ multiplex PCR. V, J and clone size reflect that table, while D and trimming were determined from the DNA. The table includes some 64,000 clones, roughly 72% detected once. This entry belongs to a study of blood T cell repertoires in COVID-19. On the study more broadly: Sources were T cells, B-cell-depleted T cells, or PBMCs; the material itself was cDNA or gDNA.

The CDR3 has 15 residues. The V gene's germline CDR1 is MNHNY and CDR2 SVGAGI (reference sequence). V was clipped by 3 bases and J by 4 bases, with 15 bases between them. Seattle's cohort entered during active infection and was followed longitudinally. This TCR came from a woman in her seventies with COVID-19, enrolled during active disease. V and J are TRBV6-6 and TRBJ1-2; tentatively, D is TRBD1 (6 bases). The specimen sequenced was peripheral blood. The CDR3 region is CASSYADRSPYGYTF. CDR3 in DNA: TGTGCCAGCAGTTATGCGGACAGATCCCCCTATGGCTACACCTTC.